A single sample gave rise to the 20 T cell receptor beta chains below, sequenced in a study of blood T cell repertoires in COVID-19. The method was immunoSEQ multiplex PCR; TCRdb's version includes in-frame clones alone and lacks a portion of them. The sample lists about 260,000 clones; around nine tenths were seen once. The sample was peripheral blood. The receptors were gathered from a man aged 35-49 years who had recovered from COVID-19.

This clone has more than one count but fewer than ten. In DNA form, the CDR3 reads TGTGCCAGCAGCTTGAACAGGGCTGATGAAAAACTGTTTTTT. Translation gives CASSLNRADEKLFF. This chain uses TRBV7-6 with TRBJ1-4; weak D call: TRBD1 (6 bases). The CDR3 contains 14 residues. Germline CDR1 reads SGHVS; CDR2 reads FNYEAQ. Trimming cost V 3 bases and J 6 bases, with 11 bases left between them.

V is TRBV6-5 and J is TRBJ2-7; possible D gene TRBD1, 6 bases. Germline CDR1 MNHEY, CDR2 SVGAGI. Trimming removed 6 bases from V and 7 bases from J, with 10 bases in between. The CDR3 extends over 11 amino acids. The CDR3 coding sequence is TGTGCCAGCAGCCAGGGGCCGGAGCAGTACTTC. It encodes CASSQGPEQYF.

The chain uses TRBV30 and TRBJ2-7; the match to TRBD2 covers 7 bases. Germline assignment: CDR1 GTSNPN and CDR2 SVGIG (reference sequence). Trimming took 8 bases from V and 4 from J; bases not matched to a gene: 8. The CDR3 consists of 12 residues. CDR3 sequence: CASRSRGYEQYF. DNA for the CDR3: TGTGCCAGCCGCTCGCGGGGGTACGAGCAGTACTTC.

V and J are TRBV29-1 and TRBJ2-1; the D gene is possibly TRBD2 (5 bases). CDR1 and CDR2 (germline): SQVTM, ANQGSEA. Trimming removed 6 bases from V and 0 bases from J, with 12 bases in between. The CDR3 has 14 residues. The CDR3 sequence is CSVQRGSSYNEQFF. In nucleotides, the CDR3 is TGCAGCGTCCAGAGAGGGAGCTCCTACAATGAGCAGTTCTTC.

This chain links TRBV6-5 with TRBJ2-1; 9 bases are shared with TRBD2. After removal of 7 bases from V and 7 bases from J, the junction contained 8 bases not matched to a gene. Germline CDR1 and CDR2: MNHEY and SVGAGI. The CDR3 has 14 residues. This CDR3 reads CASTLAGERNEQFF. In nucleotides, the CDR3 is TGTGCCAGCACCTTAGCGGGAGAGCGGAATGAGCAGTTCTTC.

The chain uses TRBV9 and TRBJ2-1; D is undetermined. CDR3 length: 12 residues. V was clipped by 5 bases and J by 13 bases, with 16 bases between them. CDR1 is SGDLS, CDR2 YYNGEE, per germline. DNA for the CDR3: TGTGCCAGCAGTGATAGCTATTTGGCTCAGTTCTTC. Protein product: CASSDSYLAQFF.

In this sample, this clone turned up once. The gene calls are TRBV9 and TRBJ2-7, with TRBD1 matching 8 bases. This CDR3 contains 15 residues. Germline assignment: CDR1 SGDLS and CDR2 YYNGEE. J lost 0 bases, V lost 3 bases, and 5 bases had no gene match. The CDR3 spells CASSARTGPSYEQYF. The CDR3 DNA reads as TGTGCCAGCAGCGCACGGACAGGGCCCTCCTACGAGCAGTACTTC.

The chain links TRBV19 to TRBJ2-7; TRBD2 aligns across 9 bases. The CDR3 length is 16 residues. V lost 5 bases and J lost 1; bases outside the gene matches: 9. Looked up from germline, CDR1 is LNHDA and CDR2 is SQIVND (reference sequence). As DNA, the CDR3 is TGTGCCAGTAGTCCTAGTTTAGCGGGAGATTCCTACGAGCAGTACTTC. Its translation: CASSPSLAGDSYEQYF.

This clone was found once. The V and J genes are TRBV2 and TRBJ2-3; 8 positions match TRBD1. CDR1 is SNHLY, CDR2 FYNNEI, per germline. V gave up 3 bases and J gave up 14 bases; unmatched junction bases: 10. The CDR3 length is 13 residues. In nucleotides, the CDR3 is TGTGCCAGCAGTGAGGGGGACAGGTTACCTCGGTATTTT. It yields the protein CASSEGDRLPRYF.

This sequence joins TRBV30 and TRBJ2-1; 7 nucleotides align to TRBD2. The CDR3 sequence is 13 residues long. Germline V gene data show CDR1 as GTSNPN and CDR2 as SVGIG (reference sequence). With 3 bases clipped from V and 9 bases from J, the junction kept 8 bases outside the gene matches. The CDR3 DNA follows: TGTGCCTGGAGATTGGCGGGAGAGGTTGAGCAGTTCTTC. Translation gives CAWRLAGEVEQFF.

The CDR3 region is CASSLGGQGASDTQYF. The CDR3 DNA is TGTGCCAGCAGCTTAGGCGGACAGGGGGCATCAGATACGCAGTATTTT. The chain links TRBV7-2 to TRBJ2-3, with TRBD1 identical over 11 bases. The CDR3 length is 16 residues. Germline CDR1 is SGHTA and CDR2 is FQGNSA. V shed 1 base and J 4 bases; nucleotides not matched to a gene: 4.

This chain links TRBV6-5 with TRBJ1-4, with D uncertain. V dropped 6 bases and J dropped 7 bases, with 12 bases sitting between them. The CDR3 contains 13 residues. Per the germline V gene, CDR1 is MNHEY and CDR2 is SVGAGI. CDR3 region: CASSDLVPEKLFF. The CDR3 DNA sequence: TGTGCCAGCAGCGACCTAGTACCTGAAAAACTGTTTTTT.

This clone was seen a handful of times. The sample holds other DNA sequences that translate to the same CDR3. The rearrangement joins TRBV7-9 to TRBJ1-6; D is perhaps TRBD1 (6 bases). CDR1 SEHNR and CDR2 FQNEAQ come from the germline V gene (reference sequence). The ends were cut back, 4 bases at V and 8 bases at J, with 15 bases in the middle. There are 15 residues in the CDR3. CDR3 nucleotides: TGTGCCAGCAGCTCCAGGGGCCGCTCGGATTCACCCCTCCACTTT. Its translation: CASSSRGRSDSPLHF.

The V call is TRBV29-1, the J call TRBJ2-3; D may be TRBD2 (5 bases). V was clipped by 4 bases and J by 0 bases, with 14 bases between them. The CDR3 totals 15 residues. Germline CDR1 and CDR2: SQVTM and ANQGSEA. CDR3 sequence (DNA): TGCAGCGTTGCGGTCAGTCTAGCTAGCACAGATACGCAGTATTTT. Amino acids: CSVAVSLASTDTQYF.

A few counts support this clone. This chain links TRBV27 with TRBJ1-6; 7 bases are a match to TRBD1. Trimming took 2 bases from V and 4 from J; bases not matched to a gene: 2. The V gene's germline CDR1 is MNHEY and CDR2 SMNVEV (reference sequence). The CDR3 extends over 15 amino acids. The CDR3 is CASSLRQGYNSPLHF. The CDR3 region has the DNA TGTGCCAGCAGTTTACGACAGGGTTATAATTCACCCCTCCACTTT.

V is TRBV5-3 and J is TRBJ1-5; no definite D call. TRBV5-3 is noted as an ORF with a role that remains uncertain. The ends were cut back, 0 bases at V and 6 bases at J, with 16 bases in the middle. CDR3 length: 16 residues. DNA for the CDR3: TGTGCCAGAAGCTTGGCAACAGTAAGAACAAGTCAGCCCCAGCATTTT. Translation: CARSLATVRTSQPQHF.

The chain couples TRBV29-1 to TRBJ1-2, with a possible D match to TRBD1 (5 bases). Trimming took 2 bases from V and 5 from J, leaving 12 bases between them. The CDR3 runs to 13 residues. Germline CDR1 SQVTM, CDR2 ANQGSEA. CDR3 protein: CSVEQGPGYGYTF. CDR3 nucleotides: TGCAGCGTTGAACAGGGCCCAGGGTATGGCTACACCTTC.

The rearrangement links TRBV5-8 to TRBJ2-1; 9 positions match TRBD2. J lost 2 bases, V lost 4 bases, and 4 bases had no gene match. The CDR3 runs 15 residues. CDR1 is SGHTS, CDR2 YDEGEE, per germline. As DNA, the CDR3 is TGTGCCAGCAGCATGGGACTAGCCACCTACAATGAGCAGTTCTTC. Amino acids: CASSMGLATYNEQFF. The full variable domain, its missing parts supplied by reference TRBV5-8 and TRBJ2-1, is EAGVTQSPTHLIKTRGQQATLRCSPISGHTSVYWYQQALGLGLQFLLWYDEGEERNRGNFPPRFSGRQFPNYSSELNVNALELEDSALYLCASSMGLATYNEQFFGPGTRLTVL.

This clone was recorded at least ten times. The rearrangement links TRBV19 to TRBJ2-3, with D perhaps TRBD1 (5 bases). This CDR3 has 15 residues. Germline V gives CDR1 LNHDA, CDR2 SQIVND (reference sequence). V lost 7 bases, J lost 0 bases, and 14 bases lay in between. The CDR3 DNA is TGTGCCAGTAAGTCCGGCGGACATAGCACAGATACGCAGTATTTT. Translation: CASKSGGHSTDTQYF.

The chain has TRBV11-2 and TRBJ2-4; D might be TRBD1 (5 bases). This CDR3 comprises 15 residues. The germline gives CDR1 SGHAT, CDR2 FQNNGV. V was clipped by 3 bases and J by 8 bases, with 17 bases between them. CDR3 protein: CASSLAGQGRDIQYF. DNA for the CDR3: TGTGCCAGCAGCTTGGCTGGGCAGGGTCGGGACATTCAGTACTTC.